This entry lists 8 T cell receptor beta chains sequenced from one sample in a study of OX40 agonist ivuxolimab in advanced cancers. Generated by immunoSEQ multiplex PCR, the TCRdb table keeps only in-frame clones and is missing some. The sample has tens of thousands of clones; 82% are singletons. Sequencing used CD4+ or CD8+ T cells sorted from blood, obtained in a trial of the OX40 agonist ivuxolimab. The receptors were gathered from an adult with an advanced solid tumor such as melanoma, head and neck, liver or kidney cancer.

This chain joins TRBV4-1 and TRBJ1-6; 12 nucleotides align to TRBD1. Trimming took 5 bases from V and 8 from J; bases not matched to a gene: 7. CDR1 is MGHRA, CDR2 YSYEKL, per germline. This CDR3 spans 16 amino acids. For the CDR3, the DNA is TGCGCCAGCAGCTCGGGACAGGGGGCCGGGGATTCACCCCTCCACTTT. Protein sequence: CASSSGQGAGDSPLHF.

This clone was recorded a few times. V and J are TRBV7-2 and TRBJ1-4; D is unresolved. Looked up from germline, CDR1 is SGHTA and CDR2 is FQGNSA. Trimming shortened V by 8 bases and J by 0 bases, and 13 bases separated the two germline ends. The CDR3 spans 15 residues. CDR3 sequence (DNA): TGTGCCAGCTCTAGTGGGCCTGCAACTAATGAAAAACTGTTTTTT. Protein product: CASSSGPATNEKLFF.

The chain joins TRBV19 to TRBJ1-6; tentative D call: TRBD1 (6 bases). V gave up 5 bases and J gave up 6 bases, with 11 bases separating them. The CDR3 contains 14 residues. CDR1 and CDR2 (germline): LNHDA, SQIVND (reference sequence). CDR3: CASSADRRNSPLHF. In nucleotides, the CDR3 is TGTGCCAGTAGTGCCGACAGGCGTAATTCACCCCTCCACTTT.

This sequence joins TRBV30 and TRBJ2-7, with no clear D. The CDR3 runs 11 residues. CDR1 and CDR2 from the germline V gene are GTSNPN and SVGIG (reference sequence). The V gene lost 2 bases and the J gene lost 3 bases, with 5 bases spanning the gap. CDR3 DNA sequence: TGTGCCTGGAGTACGAACTACGAGCAGTACTTC. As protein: CAWSTNYEQYF.

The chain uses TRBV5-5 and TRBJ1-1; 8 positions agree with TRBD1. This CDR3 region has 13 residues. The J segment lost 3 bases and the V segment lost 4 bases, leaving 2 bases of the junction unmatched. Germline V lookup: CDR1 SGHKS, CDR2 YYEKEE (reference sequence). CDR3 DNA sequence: TGTGCCAGCAGCACACAGGGGGACACTGAAGCTTTCTTT. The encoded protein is CASSTQGDTEAFF.

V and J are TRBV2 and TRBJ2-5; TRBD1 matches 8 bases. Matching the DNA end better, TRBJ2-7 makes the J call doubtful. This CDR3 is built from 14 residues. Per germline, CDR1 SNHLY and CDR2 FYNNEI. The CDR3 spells CASGRDRSTYEQYF. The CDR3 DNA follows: TGTGCCAGCGGCCGGGACAGGTCAACCTACGAGCAGTACTTC.

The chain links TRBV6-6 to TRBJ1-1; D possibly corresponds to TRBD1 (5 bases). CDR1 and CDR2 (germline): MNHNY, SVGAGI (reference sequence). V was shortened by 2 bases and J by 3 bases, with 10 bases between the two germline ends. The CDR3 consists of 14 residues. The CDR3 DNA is TGTGCCAGCAGTTACGGGCAGGGATACACTGAAGCTTTCTTT. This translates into CASSYGQGYTEAFF.

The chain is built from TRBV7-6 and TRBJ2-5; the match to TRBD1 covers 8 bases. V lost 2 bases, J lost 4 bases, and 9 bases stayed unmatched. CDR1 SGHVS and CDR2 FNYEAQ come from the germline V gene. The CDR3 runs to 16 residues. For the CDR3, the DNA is TGTGCCAGCAGCTTACAGGGGGCCGGTATGTTAGAGACCCAGTACTTC. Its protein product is CASSLQGAGMLETQYF.